What follows are 16 T cell receptor beta chains derived from one specimen sequenced in a study of OX40 agonist ivuxolimab in advanced cancers. Assay used: immunoSEQ multiplex PCR; TCRdb lists only in-frame clones, some missing. Of around 63,000 clones listed, approximately 90% were seen once; the top ten hold roughly 10%. The sample in question was CD4+ or CD8+ T cells sorted from blood, obtained in a trial of the OX40 agonist ivuxolimab. The receptors were sampled from an adult with an advanced solid tumor such as melanoma, head and neck, liver or kidney cancer.

The chain has TRBV10-1 and TRBJ1-1, with D tentatively TRBD1 (6 bases). The ends were cut back, 0 bases at V and 6 bases at J, with 8 bases in the middle. Germline CDR1 reads WNHNN; CDR2 reads SYGVQD (reference sequence). This CDR3 is 13 amino acids long. The CDR3 region has the DNA TGCGCCAGCAGTGAGTCAGGGGGGTCTGAAGCTTTCTTT. This gives the protein CASSESGGSEAFF.

This clone was seen a few times. The V gene is TRBV5-1, the J gene TRBJ2-3, with D perhaps matching TRBD2 (6 bases). Germline V gives CDR1 SGHRS, CDR2 YFSETQ. Trimming stripped 6 bases from V and 0 bases from J, with 11 bases between. The CDR3 contains 14 residues. Here the CDR3 DNA reads TGCGCCAGCAAGGGGAGCGGGAGCACAGATACGCAGTATTTT. Translating gives CASKGSGSTDTQYF. The full variable domain, with the rest looked up from reference TRBV5-1 and TRBJ2-3, is KAGVTQTPRYLIKTRGQQVTLSCSPISGHRSVSWYQQTPGQGLQFLFEYFSETQRNKGNFPGRFSGRQFSNSRSEMNVSTLELGDSALYLCASKGSGSTDTQYFGPGTRLTVL.

The chain uses TRBV5-4 and TRBJ1-1; a weak D match, TRBD1 (5 bases). V was shortened by 5 bases and J by 6 bases, with 8 bases between the two germline ends. The CDR3 is 11 amino acids. Germline CDR1 SGHNT, CDR2 YYREEE (reference sequence). CDR3 DNA sequence: TGTGCCAGCAGTCGGGGGTCTGAAGCTTTCTTT. Its translation is CASSRGSEAFF.

The rearrangement uses TRBV7-9 and TRBJ2-7, with TRBD2 identical over 13 bases. The CDR3 has 15 residues. J gave up 6 bases and V 5 bases, and 7 bases lay outside the gene matches. Germline values: CDR1 SEHNR, CDR2 FQNEAQ (reference sequence). The CDR3 sequence: CASSPWTSGRGEQYF. The CDR3 bases are TGTGCCAGCAGCCCATGGACTAGCGGGAGAGGCGAGCAGTACTTC.

V gene TRBV27 combines with J gene TRBJ2-6, with 8 bases lining up with TRBD1. The CDR3 totals 15 residues. Germline CDR1 reads MNHEY; CDR2 reads SMNVEV (reference sequence). Trimming removed 4 bases from V and 2 bases from J; junction bases left unmatched: 1. CDR3 residues: CASSSQGAGANVLTF. The CDR3 DNA reads TGTGCCAGCAGTTCACAGGGGGCTGGGGCCAACGTCCTGACTTTC.

This clone came up once. V and J are TRBV5-6 and TRBJ2-6, with 7 bases aligning to TRBD2. CDR1 SGHDT and CDR2 YYEEEE come from the germline V gene. The CDR3 consists of 17 residues. With 4 bases clipped from V and 0 bases from J, the junction kept 7 bases outside the gene matches. This chain's CDR3 is CASSELAQGSGANVLTF. The CDR3 bases are TGTGCCAGCAGCGAACTAGCGCAGGGCTCTGGGGCCAACGTCCTGACTTTC. Based on the CDR3 plus reference TRBV5-6 and TRBJ2-6, the full variable domain is DAGVTQSPTHLIKTRGQQVTLRCSPKSGHDTVSWYQQALGQGPQFIFQYYEEEERQRGNFPDRFSGHQFPNYSSELNVNALLLGDSALYLCASSELAQGSGANVLTFGAGSRLTVL.

This clone was counted only a few times. The chain is built from TRBV9 and TRBJ1-6; a weak D match, TRBD1 (5 bases). CDR1 and CDR2 (germline): SGDLS, YYNGEE. The CDR3 has 15 amino acids. Trimming took off 4 bases at V and 4 bases at J, with 12 bases between the two ends. The CDR3 bases are TGTGCCAGCAGCCCCTCGGGGACTTATAATTCACCCCTCCACTTT. This translates into CASSPSGTYNSPLHF.

The chain employs TRBV6-5 and TRBJ1-2; the D is unclear. Trimming left V 2 bases short and J 2 bases short, with 6 bases between. The germline gives CDR1 MNHEY, CDR2 SVGAGI. The CDR3 is 13 residues long. The CDR3 bases are TGTGCCAGCAGTTACGGGCGGAACTATGGCTACACCTTC. Its protein product is CASSYGRNYGYTF.

The gene calls are TRBV6-5 and TRBJ1-4, with 8 positions matching TRBD1. Trimming took 0 bases from V and 4 from J; bases not matched to a gene: 1. The length of the CDR3 is 15 residues. Germline V gives CDR1 MNHEY, CDR2 SVGAGI. CDR3 region: CASSYSQGVNEKLFF. In DNA form, the CDR3 reads TGTGCCAGCAGTTACTCACAGGGGGTTAATGAAAAACTGTTTTTT.

The V call is TRBV11-3, the J call TRBJ2-7; D unclear. The CDR3 has 13 amino acids. Looked up from germline, CDR1 is SGHNT and CDR2 is YENEEA. V gave up 1 base and J gave up 7 bases, with 11 bases separating them. CDR3 in DNA: TGTGCCAGCAGCTTAGGACCGTCTAGGGAGCAGTACTTC. As protein: CASSLGPSREQYF.

The chain links TRBV5-1 to TRBJ1-2; D unresolved. The ends were cut back, 1 base at V and 2 bases at J, with 9 bases in the middle. Germline loops: CDR1 SGHRS, CDR2 YFSETQ. This CDR3 is built from 14 residues. The CDR3 sequence is CASSLTDGNYGYTF. In DNA, the CDR3 is TGCGCCAGCAGCTTGACCGACGGAAACTATGGCTACACCTTC. The variable domain in full, with the rest retrieved from reference TRBV5-1 and TRBJ1-2, is KAGVTQTPRYLIKTRGQQVTLSCSPISGHRSVSWYQQTPGQGLQFLFEYFSETQRNKGNFPGRFSGRQFSNSRSEMNVSTLELGDSALYLCASSLTDGNYGYTFGSGTRLTVV.

By share of the sample, this clone is medium-sized (0.01 to 0.1%). The rearrangement uses TRBV4-1 and TRBJ1-1; D gene uncertain. V shed 6 bases and J shed 0 bases, with 17 bases lying between them. Germline CDR1 is MGHRA and CDR2 is YSYEKL. CDR3 size: 16 residues. CDR3 loop: CASSPAASAMNTEAFF. The CDR3 nucleotides are TGCGCCAGCAGTCCCGCGGCCAGCGCCATGAACACTGAAGCTTTCTTT.

The rearrangement joins TRBV7-9 to TRBJ2-3; tentatively, D is TRBD2 (7 bases). Trimming took off 0 bases at V and 8 bases at J, with 18 bases between the two ends. The CDR3 has 16 residues. In germline, CDR1 is SEHNR, CDR2 FQNEAQ (reference sequence). CDR3 nucleotide sequence: TGTGCCAGCAGCTTAGCTCGAGGGGGGGCCTTAGGTACGCAGTATTTT. It encodes CASSLARGGALGTQYF.

The chain employs TRBV5-1 and TRBJ2-3; D is possibly TRBD1 (6 bases). Germline V gives CDR1 SGHRS, CDR2 YFSETQ. The V end was cut by 4 bases, the J end by 0 bases, with 9 bases between. CDR3 length equals 14 residues. CDR3 region: CASSGGYSTDTQYF. CDR3 coding DNA: TGCGCCAGCAGCGGGGGCTATAGCACAGATACGCAGTATTTT.

The gene calls are TRBV5-1 and TRBJ1-1; tentative D call: TRBD1 (5 bases). Trimming took off 5 bases at V and 6 bases at J, with 14 bases between the two ends. CDR1 is SGHRS, CDR2 YFSETQ, per germline. This CDR3 has 13 amino acids. The CDR3 region has the DNA TGCGCCAGCAGTGCGGGGCGCCACGCTGAAGCTTTCTTT. Translating it yields CASSAGRHAEAFF.

The rearrangement uses TRBV10-3 and TRBJ2-3; D gene uncertain. The germline V gene encodes CDR1 ENHRY and CDR2 SYGVKD. V was pared by 1 base and J by 4 bases, with 6 bases between. The CDR3 extends over 13 amino acids. The CDR3 is CAISEFSSDTQYF. CDR3 bases: TGTGCCATCAGTGAGTTTAGCTCAGATACGCAGTATTTT.